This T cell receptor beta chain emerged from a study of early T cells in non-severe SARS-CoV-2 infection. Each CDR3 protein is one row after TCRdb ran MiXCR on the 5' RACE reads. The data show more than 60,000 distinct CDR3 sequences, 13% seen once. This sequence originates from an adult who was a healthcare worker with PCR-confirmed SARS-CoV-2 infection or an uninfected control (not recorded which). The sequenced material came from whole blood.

CDR3 bases: TGTGCCAGCAGCGGGCCAGCCTTGGGCAAAAACATTCAGTACTTC. This sequence encodes CASSGPALGKNIQYF. The chain employs TRBV28 and TRBJ2-4; no clear D. V lost 6 bases and J lost 3, with 15 bases in between. The CDR3 length is 15 residues. CDR1 and CDR2 from the germline V gene are MDHEN and SYDVKM.